This T cell receptor (beta chain) was captured in a study of pediatric ulcerative colitis. Controls: normal colonoscopy findings, no IBD within the following year. Generated by immunoSEQ multiplex PCR, the TCRdb table keeps only in-frame clones and is missing some. The sample consists of about 60,000 clones, 87% of them appearing once. Germline V gene data show CDR1 as LGHNA and CDR2 as YSLEER. The CDR3 length is 16 residues. The J segment lost 1 base and the V segment lost 5 bases, leaving 6 bases of the junction unmatched. The chain links TRBV4-3 to TRBJ2-3, with TRBD2 matching 10 bases. The sequencing sample was made of blood. The source is a boy younger than 18 who was a control in a study of pediatric ulcerative colitis. Here the CDR3 DNA reads TGCGCCAGCAGCACCCATCTAGCGGGGGGCACAGATACGCAGTATTTT. Translating gives CASSTHLAGGTDTQYF.